This TCR beta chain emerged from a study of identifying expanded T cells in peripheral blood. The germline gives CDR1 LNHNV, CDR2 YYDKDF (reference sequence). This CDR3 region has 19 residues. Between the trimmed V and J ends, which lost 3 bases and 7 bases, there was a span of 28 bases. TCRdb's table, derived via immunoSEQ multiplex PCR, lists solely in-frame clones and lacks some. The top ten hold about 5.6% of the sample, which has approximately 90,000 clones, about 86% seen once. This TCR derives from a person aged 18 to 69 in good health. This chain uses TRBV15 with TRBJ2-1; perhaps TRBD2 as D (5 bases). Specimen: blood. This chain's CDR3 is CATSRLYESGSLRRNEQFF. In nucleotides, the CDR3 is TGTGCCACCAGCAGGCTGTATGAGTCTGGGAGTTTGAGGAGGAATGAGCAGTTCTTC.